Listed below are T cell receptor beta chains from one sample, sequenced in a study of shared clonotypes between healthy human individuals. TCRdb keeps only in-frame clones here, not all; method: immunoSEQ multiplex PCR. Of about 120,000 clones in the sample, 55% to 70% were seen once. Input material: memory CD8+ T cells sorted from blood. Every receptor here comes from a woman aged 25 to 39 in good health. The CDR3 runs from the conserved cysteine through the conserved F or W. A D gene is named only where the DNA matches it firmly. Only some rows state a clone size, as once, few, many or a class for expanded clones.

d_call clone_size j_call v_call cdr3_nt cdr3_aa
. . TRBJ2-1 TRBV7-9 TGTGCCAGCAGCTATGGGGAGGCGGGATTCAATGAGCAGTTCTTC CASSYGEAGFNEQFF
TRBD2 . TRBJ2-5 TRBV30 TGTGCCTGGAGTGTACGTAAGACTAGCGGAGATAATCCCCTCCAAGAGACCCAGTACTTC CAWSVRKTSGDNPLQETQYF
. . TRBJ2-2 TRBV30 TGTGCCTGGAGCCCCGAGACCGGGGAGCTGTTTTTT CAWSPETGELFF
. . TRBJ1-1 TRBV6-1 TGTGCCAGCAGTGAACCGGACGGTGGGGATAACACTGAAGCTTTCTTT CASSEPDGGDNTEAFF
TRBD1 . TRBJ1-4 TRBV9 TGTGCCAGCAGCGTCGTAACCGGGACAGGAAATGAAAAACTGTTTTTT CASSVVTGTGNEKLFF
. few TRBJ1-3 TRBV5-1 TGCGCCAGCTCCCTTGGGACTGCTGGAAACACCATATATTTT CASSLGTAGNTIYF
. . TRBJ2-2 TRBV7-9 TGTGCCAGCAGCTTAGTATCATCCTTTCCCGGGGAGCTGTTTTTT CASSLVSSFPGELFF
TRBD2 . TRBJ2-3 TRBV6-4 TGTGCCAGCAAGCGGGAGGAGGTCGCAGATACGCAGTATTTT CASKREEVADTQYF
. . TRBJ1-2 TRBV5-1 TGCGCCAGCAGCTACCAGACAGGAAGGGACTATGGCTACACCTTC CASSYQTGRDYGYTF
TRBD2 . TRBJ2-5 TRBV28 TGTGCCAGCAGTTTAACGACTAGCGGGTGGGAGACCCAGTACTTC CASSLTTSGWETQYF
TRBD2 . TRBJ2-5 TRBV15 TGTGCCACCAGCAGAGTCGGTAGCGGGAGGGACGGGGAGACCCAGTACTTC CATSRVGSGRDGETQYF
. . TRBJ2-7 TRBV27 TGTGCCAGCAGTTGGGGGCCCTTCGAAGAGCAGTACTTC CASSWGPFEEQYF
TRBD1 . TRBJ2-2 TRBV28 TGTGCCAGCAGAACCGGGACAGCCGGGGAGCTGTTTTTT CASRTGTAGELFF
TRBD1 . TRBJ2-1 TRBV19 TGTGCCAGTAGTATAACGTCCTGGGACAGGGGGAACAATGAGCAGTTCTTC CASSITSWDRGNNEQFF
TRBD1 medium-sized TRBJ2-7 TRBV10-3 TGTGCCATCAACAGGGGAATTTCCTACGAGCAGTACTTC CAINRGISYEQYF
. once TRBJ2-7 TRBV4-1 TGCGCCAGCAGCCATAACGGGGGCTACGAGCAGTACTTC CASSHNGGYEQYF
. . TRBJ2-7 TRBV11-2 TGTGCCAGCAGCTTCCTAACGACCAAACGACTAGGCTCCTACGAGCAGTACTTC CASSFLTTKRLGSYEQYF
TRBD2 . TRBJ2-1 TRBV13 TGTGCCAGCCGGGGACTAGCGGGAGCAAATGAGCAGTTCTTC CASRGLAGANEQFF
TRBD2 . TRBJ2-5 TRBV7-7 TGTGCCAGCAGTATAGGGGTCGCTAGCGGGAGTCGGCAAGAGACCCAGTACTTC CASSIGVASGSRQETQYF
. . TRBJ1-1 TRBV7-2 TGTGCCAGCAGCTCCGGAGGACAGATAAACACTGAAGCTTTCTTT CASSSGGQINTEAFF
. . TRBJ2-1 TRBV19 TGTGCCAGTAGTATCTCTCCTACAGAGCTAACCTACAATGAGCAGTTCTTC CASSISPTELTYNEQFF
. many TRBJ2-1 TRBV4-1 TGCGCCAGCAGCCAAGTCGACCTTGGGATCTCCTACAATGAGCAGTTCTTC CASSQVDLGISYNEQFF
TRBD2 few TRBJ2-6 TRBV19 TGTGCCAGTAGTGTCTTAGCGGGAGACTTCTCTGGGGCCAACGTCCTGACTTTC CASSVLAGDFSGANVLTF
. . TRBJ2-1 TRBV4-1 TGCGCCAGCAGCCCGACGACTGAGCACAATGAGCAGTTCTTC CASSPTTEHNEQFF
. . TRBJ1-2 TRBV15 TGTGCCACCAGCCGAGAAAGGATGAGTGGCTACACCTTC CATSRERMSGYTF
. . TRBJ2-7 TRBV11-1 TGTGCCAGCAGCGCGGAAGGGGGGGAAGGCTACGAGCAGTACTTC CASSAEGGEGYEQYF
. few TRBJ1-2 TRBV4-2 TGTGCCAGCAGCCAGCCAGACGTAACGGGCTATGGCTACACCTTC CASSQPDVTGYGYTF
TRBD1 . TRBJ2-1 TRBV6-5 TGTGCCAGCAGGCACAGGGGGAATGAGCAGTTCTTC CASRHRGNEQFF
. . TRBJ1-2 TRBV7-9 TGTGCCAGCAGCCGAGCGACAGATGGCTACACCTTC CASSRATDGYTF
TRBD1 few TRBJ2-3 TRBV2 TGTGCCAGCAGCGACGATCCGGGACAGGGGGCAGATACGCAGTATTTT CASSDDPGQGADTQYF
. . TRBJ1-5 TRBV28 TGTGCCAGCAGTTTATCAGGGTCCGGTCAGCCCCAGCATTTT CASSLSGSGQPQHF